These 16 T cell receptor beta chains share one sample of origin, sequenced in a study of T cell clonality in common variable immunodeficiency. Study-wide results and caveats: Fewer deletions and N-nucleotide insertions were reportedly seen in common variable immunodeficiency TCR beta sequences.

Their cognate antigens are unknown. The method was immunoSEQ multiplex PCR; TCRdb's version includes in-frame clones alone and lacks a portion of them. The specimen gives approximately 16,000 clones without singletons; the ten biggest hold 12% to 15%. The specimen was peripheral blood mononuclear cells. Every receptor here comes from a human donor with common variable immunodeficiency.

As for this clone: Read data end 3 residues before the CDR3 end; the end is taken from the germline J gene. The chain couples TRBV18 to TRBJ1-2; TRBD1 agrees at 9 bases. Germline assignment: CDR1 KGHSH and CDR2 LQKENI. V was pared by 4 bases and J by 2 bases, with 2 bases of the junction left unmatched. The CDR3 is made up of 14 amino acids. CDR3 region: CASSRDRENYGYTF. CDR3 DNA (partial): TGTGCCAGCTCACGGGACAGGGAAAACTATGGC. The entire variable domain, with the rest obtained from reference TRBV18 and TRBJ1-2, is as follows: NAGVMQNPRHLVRRRGQEARLRCSPMKGHSHVYWYRQLPEEGLKFMVYLQKENIIDESGMPKERFSAEFPKEGPSILRIQQVVRGDSAAYFCASSRDRENYGYTFGSGTRLTVV.

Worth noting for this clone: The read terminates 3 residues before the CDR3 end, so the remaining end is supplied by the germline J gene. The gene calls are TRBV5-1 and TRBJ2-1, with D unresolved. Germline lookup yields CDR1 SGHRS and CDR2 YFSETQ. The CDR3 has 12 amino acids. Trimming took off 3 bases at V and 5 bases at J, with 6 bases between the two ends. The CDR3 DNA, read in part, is TGCGCCAGCAGCTGGGCTAACAATGAG. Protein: CASSWANNE. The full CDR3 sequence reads CASSWANNEQFF.

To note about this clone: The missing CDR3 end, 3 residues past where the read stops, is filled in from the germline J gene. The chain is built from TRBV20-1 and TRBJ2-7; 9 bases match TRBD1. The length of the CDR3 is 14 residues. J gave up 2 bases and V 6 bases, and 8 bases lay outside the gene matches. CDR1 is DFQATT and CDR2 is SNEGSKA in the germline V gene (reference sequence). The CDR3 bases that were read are TGCAGTGCCCAGACGGGACAGGGTGCCTACGAG. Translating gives CSAQTGQGAYE. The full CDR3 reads CSAQTGQGAYEQYF.

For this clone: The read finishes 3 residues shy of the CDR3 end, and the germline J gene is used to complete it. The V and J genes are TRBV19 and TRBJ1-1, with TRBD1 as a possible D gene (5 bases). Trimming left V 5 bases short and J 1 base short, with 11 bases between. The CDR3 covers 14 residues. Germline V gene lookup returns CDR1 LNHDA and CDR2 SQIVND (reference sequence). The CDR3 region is CASSFTGSNTEAFF. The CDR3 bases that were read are TGTGCCAGTAGTTTTACAGGTTCGAACACTGAA.

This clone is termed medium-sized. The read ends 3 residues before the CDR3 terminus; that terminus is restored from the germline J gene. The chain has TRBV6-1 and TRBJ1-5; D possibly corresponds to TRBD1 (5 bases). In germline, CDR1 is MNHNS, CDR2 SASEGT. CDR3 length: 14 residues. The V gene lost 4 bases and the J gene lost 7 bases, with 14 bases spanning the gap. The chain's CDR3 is CASSGVRRGQPQHF. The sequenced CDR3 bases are TGTGCCAGCAGTGGAGTCCGGCGGGGCCAGCCC.

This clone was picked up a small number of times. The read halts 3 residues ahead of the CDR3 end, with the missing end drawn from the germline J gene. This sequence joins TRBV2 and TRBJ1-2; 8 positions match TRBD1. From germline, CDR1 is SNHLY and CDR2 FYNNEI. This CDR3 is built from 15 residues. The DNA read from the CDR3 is TGTGCCAGCAGCGCTGACCCGGGGACAGGTCCCGGC. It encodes CASSADPGTGPG. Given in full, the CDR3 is CASSADPGTGPGYTF.

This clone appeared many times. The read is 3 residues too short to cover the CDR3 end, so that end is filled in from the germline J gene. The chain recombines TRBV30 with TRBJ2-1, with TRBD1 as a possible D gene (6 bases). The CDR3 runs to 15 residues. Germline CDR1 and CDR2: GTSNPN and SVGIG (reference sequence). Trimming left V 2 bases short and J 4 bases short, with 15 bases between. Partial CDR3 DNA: TGTGCCTGGAGTCCCCACAGGGTAGCATACAATGAG. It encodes CAWSPHRVAYNE. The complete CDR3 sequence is CAWSPHRVAYNEQFF.

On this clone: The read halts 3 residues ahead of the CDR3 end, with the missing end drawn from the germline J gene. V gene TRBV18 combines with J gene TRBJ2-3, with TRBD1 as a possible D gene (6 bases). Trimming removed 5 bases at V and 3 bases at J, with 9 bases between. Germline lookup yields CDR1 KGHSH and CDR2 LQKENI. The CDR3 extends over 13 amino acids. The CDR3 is CASSYRATDTQYF. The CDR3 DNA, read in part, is TGTGCCAGCTCATACAGGGCAACAGATACG. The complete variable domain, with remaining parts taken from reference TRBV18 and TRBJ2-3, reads NAGVMQNPRHLVRRRGQEARLRCSPMKGHSHVYWYRQLPEEGLKFMVYLQKENIIDESGMPKERFSAEFPKEGPSILRIQQVVRGDSAAYFCASSYRATDTQYFGPGTRLTVL.

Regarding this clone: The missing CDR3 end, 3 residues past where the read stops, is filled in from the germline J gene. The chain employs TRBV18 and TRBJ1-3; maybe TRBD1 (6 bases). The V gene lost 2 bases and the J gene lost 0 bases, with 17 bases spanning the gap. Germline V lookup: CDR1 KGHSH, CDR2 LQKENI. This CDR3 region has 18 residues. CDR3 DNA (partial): TGTGCCAGCTCACCAGCGCTCCCCGGACAGCTCTCTGGAAACACC. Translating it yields CASSPALPGQLSGNT. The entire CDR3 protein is CASSPALPGQLSGNTIYF.

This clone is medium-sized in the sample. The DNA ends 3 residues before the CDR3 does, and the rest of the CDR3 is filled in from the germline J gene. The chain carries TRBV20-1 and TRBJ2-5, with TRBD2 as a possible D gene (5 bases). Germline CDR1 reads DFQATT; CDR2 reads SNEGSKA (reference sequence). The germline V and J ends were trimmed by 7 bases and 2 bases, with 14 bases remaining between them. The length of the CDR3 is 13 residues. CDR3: CSVKRATQETQYF. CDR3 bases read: TGCAGTGTCAAGAGGGCTACTCAAGAGACC.

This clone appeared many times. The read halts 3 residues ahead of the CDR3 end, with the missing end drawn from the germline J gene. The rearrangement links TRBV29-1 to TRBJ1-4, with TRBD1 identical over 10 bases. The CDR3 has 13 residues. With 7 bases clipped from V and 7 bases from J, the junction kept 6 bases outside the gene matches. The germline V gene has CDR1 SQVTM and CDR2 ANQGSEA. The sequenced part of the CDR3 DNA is TGCAGCGCGGAGACAGGGGGCGGTGAAAAA. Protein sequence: CSAETGGGEK. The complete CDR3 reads CSAETGGGEKLFF.

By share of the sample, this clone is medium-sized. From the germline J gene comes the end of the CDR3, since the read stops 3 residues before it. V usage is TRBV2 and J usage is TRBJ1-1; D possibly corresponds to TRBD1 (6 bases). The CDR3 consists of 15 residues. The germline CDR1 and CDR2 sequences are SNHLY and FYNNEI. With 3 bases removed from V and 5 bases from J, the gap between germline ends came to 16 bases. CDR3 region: CASSELRIGTTEAFF. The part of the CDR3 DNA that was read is TGTGCCAGCAGTGAGCTACGGATCGGGACAACTGAA.

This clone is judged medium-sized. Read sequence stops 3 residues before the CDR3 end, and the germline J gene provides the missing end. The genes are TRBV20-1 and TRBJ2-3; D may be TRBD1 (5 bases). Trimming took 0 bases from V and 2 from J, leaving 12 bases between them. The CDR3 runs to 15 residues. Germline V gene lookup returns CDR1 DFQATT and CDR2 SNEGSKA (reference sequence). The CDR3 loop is CSARDWGEITDTQYF. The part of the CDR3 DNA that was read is TGCAGTGCTAGAGATTGGGGCGAAATCACAGATACG.

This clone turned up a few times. The DNA read from the CDR3 is TGTGCCAGCAGCTTAGTGGGTGGCTCGGGTTCACCC. It specifies CASSLVGGSGSP. The full CDR3 is CASSLVGGSGSPLHF. The chain uses TRBV7-3 and TRBJ1-6, with D uncertain. The sequenced fragment ends 3 residues before the CDR3 boundary, so the rest is inferred from the germline J gene. From germline, CDR1 is SGHTA and CDR2 FQGTGA. V was pared by 2 bases and J by 9 bases, with 14 bases between. This CDR3 has 15 residues.

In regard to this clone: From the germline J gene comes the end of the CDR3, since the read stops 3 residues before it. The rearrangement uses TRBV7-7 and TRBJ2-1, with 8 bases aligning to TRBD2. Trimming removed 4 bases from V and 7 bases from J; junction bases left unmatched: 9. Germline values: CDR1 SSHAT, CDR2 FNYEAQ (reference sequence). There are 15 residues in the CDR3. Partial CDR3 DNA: TGTGCCAGCAGCTCCCTCACGGGGGGGCGTAATGAG. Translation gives CASSSLTGGRNE. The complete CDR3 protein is CASSSLTGGRNEQFF.

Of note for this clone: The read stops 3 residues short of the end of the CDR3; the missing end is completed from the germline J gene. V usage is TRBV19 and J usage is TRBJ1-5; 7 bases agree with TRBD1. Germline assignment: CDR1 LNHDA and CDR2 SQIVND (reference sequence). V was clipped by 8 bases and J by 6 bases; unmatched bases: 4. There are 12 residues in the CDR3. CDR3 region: CASQAGGQPQHF. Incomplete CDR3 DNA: TGTGCCAGTCAAGCAGGGGGTCAGCCC.